This T cell receptor beta chain was retrieved from a study of blood T cell repertoires in COVID-19. Across the study: PBMCs, B-cell-depleted T cells, or T cells provided the cDNA or gDNA that made up the material.

The assay was immunoSEQ multiplex PCR, and TCRdb's table has in-frame clones only and misses some. The sample has 250,000 to 300,000 clones; about 90% are singletons. Clinical history reported by participants formed the basis on which cohorts were assigned. Donors in Cohort 3 who had recovered were those with two negative PCRs, healthcare professional clearance, or resolution of their symptoms. V was pared by 4 bases and J by 1 base, with 11 bases between. This CDR3 has 14 amino acids. CDR1 is LNHNV, CDR2 YYDKDF, per germline (reference sequence). Sequencing was done on a sample of PBMCs or T cells enriched from blood (not recorded which). The chain combines TRBV15 with TRBJ2-7, with D perhaps TRBD2 (6 bases). This clonotype was obtained from a woman in her sixties or seventies who had recovered from COVID-19. CDR3 DNA sequence: TGTGCCACCAGCATTGGTAGCGGTTCCTACGAGCAGTACTTC. This codes for CATSIGSGSYEQYF.